This TCR beta chain comes out of a study of cytomegalovirus exposure and HLA in healthy donors. About the study: T cells numbering about 179 million yielded 117 million unique TCR beta sequences in an earlier analysis. Broader study findings: Sequences of the TCR beta chain were said to predict the HLA-A and HLA-B alleles of most subjects accurately.

As to this clone: Its antigen is not known.

The PCR contained 60 Vbeta and 13 Jbeta primers. Assay used: immunoSEQ multiplex PCR; TCRdb lists only in-frame clones, some missing. This sample's table has some 130,000 clones. CDR1 and CDR2 (germline): SGHRS, YFSETQ. The CDR3 is 16 amino acids. The V end lost 4 bases, the J end lost 4 bases, and 19 bases lay between the germline ends. The sequence was collected from a woman aged 40 to 50 in good health and CMV-seropositive. The sample was PBMCs. The chain uses TRBV5-1 and TRBJ2-3, with a weak D call TRBD1 (5 bases). DNA for the CDR3: TGCGCCAGCAGCCTGGGCGGCAGGGCCCCCTCAGATACGCAGTATTTT. Translating it yields CASSLGGRAPSDTQYF.